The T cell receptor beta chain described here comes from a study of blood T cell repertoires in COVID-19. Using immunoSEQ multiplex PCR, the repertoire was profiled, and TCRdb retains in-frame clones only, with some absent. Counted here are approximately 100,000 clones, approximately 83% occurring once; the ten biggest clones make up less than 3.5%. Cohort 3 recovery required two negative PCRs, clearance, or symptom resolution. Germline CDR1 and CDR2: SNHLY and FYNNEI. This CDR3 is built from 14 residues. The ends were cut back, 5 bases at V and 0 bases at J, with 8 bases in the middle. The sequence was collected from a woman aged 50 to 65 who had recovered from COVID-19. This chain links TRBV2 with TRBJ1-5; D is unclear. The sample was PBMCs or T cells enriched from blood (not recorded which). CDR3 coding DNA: TGTGCCAGCAGTTTTGGAGCTAGCAATCAGCCCCAGCATTTT. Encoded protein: CASSFGASNQPQHF.